This T cell receptor (beta chain) was captured in a study of response to subunit inactivated influenza vaccine. TCRdb re-derived calls from the RT-PCR reads in MiXCR, one entry per CDR3 protein. Here the sample spans about 570,000 distinct CDR3 sequences, about 11% being singletons. The CDR3 has 11 residues. Germline V gives CDR1 MNHEY, CDR2 SVGAGI. The V end was cut by 11 bases, the J end by 0 bases, with 7 bases between. The data were also submitted as part of a second study, on T cells expressing NK-cell markers. From that study: UMIs accompanied the 5'RACE template switching by which TCR beta cDNA was made. A handful of donors showed these clonotypes also leading the CD3+CD56-NKG2C+ fraction.

This TCR was sampled from a man aged 50-59 years who received an inactivated influenza vaccine. The rearrangement joins TRBV6-5 to TRBJ2-5; the D is unclear. The sequencing here drew on PBMCs from blood, taken on the day of vaccination. In nucleotides, the CDR3 is TGTGCCGTATGGGACCAAGAGACCCAGTACTTC. Amino acid sequence: CAVWDQETQYF.